The rows below give T cell receptor beta chains drawn from one sample of a study of response to subunit inactivated influenza vaccine. TCRdb processed the RT-PCR reads anew with MiXCR; each CDR3 protein has one entry. Of around 480,000 distinct CDR3 sequences listed, roughly 11% are singletons. The sample here was PBMCs from blood, taken 40 to 50 days after vaccination. All receptors come from a middle-aged man who received an inactivated influenza vaccine. The CDR3 runs from the conserved cysteine through the conserved F or W. D genes are given only for firm matches. Clone size is given for some rows only: seen once, a few or many times, or a class if the clone is expanded.

clone size,V gene,J gene,D gene,CDR3 protein,CDR3 DNA
few,TRBV7-8,TRBJ2-1,TRBD2,CASSLWRGGRNEQFF,TGTGCCAGCAGCTTGTGGCGGGGGGGCCGCAATGAGCAGTTCTTC
.,TRBV9,TRBJ2-1,TRBD1,CASSAIGDRVYNEQFF,TGTGCCAGCAGCGCAATTGGGGACAGGGTCTACAATGAGCAGTTCTTC
.,TRBV18,TRBJ1-1,.,CASSPPGNPFTEAFF,TGTGCCAGCTCACCACCGGGGAACCCATTCACTGAAGCTTTCTTT
.,TRBV20-1,TRBJ2-1,TRBD2,CSARPPGLSLNEQFF,TGCAGTGCTAGACCGCCGGGACTATCACTCAATGAGCAGTTCTTC
.,TRBV12-3/TRBV12-4,TRBJ2-7,TRBD1,CASSTRTGGEQYF,TGTGCCAGCAGTACACGGACAGGGGGAGAGCAGTACTTC
many,TRBV12-3/TRBV12-4,TRBJ2-3,.,CASSPILTDTQYF,TGTGCCAGCAGCCCAATACTCACAGATACGCAGTATTTT
many,TRBV5-1,TRBJ2-7,.,CASSLVPEHYEQYF,TGCGCCAGCAGCTTGGTTCCGGAGCACTACGAGCAGTACTTC
.,TRBV4-3,TRBJ2-7,.,CASSQLDSVSYEQYF,TGCGCCAGCAGCCAATTGGACAGTGTATCCTACGAGCAGTACTTC
many,TRBV20-1,TRBJ2-5,.,CSARESAPGAQYF,TGCAGTGCTAGAGAGAGCGCACCAGGGGCCCAGTACTTC
.,TRBV9,TRBJ2-1,TRBD1,CASSVDLSLFGTGDNEQFF,TGTGCCAGCAGCGTAGACCTCAGTCTTTTTGGGACAGGAGACAATGAGCAGTTCTTC
many,TRBV20-1,TRBJ2-7,.,CSAGRQGRDYEQYF,TGCAGTGCTGGACGGCAGGGTCGGGACTACGAGCAGTACTTC
.,TRBV20-1,TRBJ2-1,TRBD2,CSAIGLAPSYNEQFF,TGCAGTGCTATCGGACTAGCGCCTTCCTACAATGAGCAGTTCTTC
.,TRBV11-2,TRBJ2-7,TRBD1,CASSLGQGISEQYF,TGTGCCAGCAGCTTGGGACAGGGAATAAGCGAGCAGTACTTC
many,TRBV5-6,TRBJ2-1,TRBD2,CASSLSSGGYNEQFF,TGTGCCAGCAGCTTGTCTTCCGGGGGGTACAATGAGCAGTTCTTC
.,TRBV20-1,TRBJ2-7,TRBD1,CSAPGTGPYEQYF,TGCAGTGCGCCCGGGACAGGGCCCTACGAGCAGTACTTC
many,TRBV28,TRBJ2-7,TRBD1,CASRWGQASYEQYF,TGTGCCAGCAGATGGGGACAGGCGTCCTACGAGCAGTACTTC
.,TRBV20-1,TRBJ1-5,TRBD1,CSAPPGTGLDQPQHF,TGCAGTGCTCCCCCCGGGACAGGGCTAGATCAGCCCCAGCATTTT
once,TRBV27,TRBJ2-1,TRBD1,CASSLFGTGSYSEQFF,TGTGCCAGCAGTTTATTTGGGACAGGGTCGTATAGTGAGCAGTTCTTC
few,TRBV12-3/TRBV12-4,TRBJ2-1,.,CASSPGTIFEQFF,TGTGCCAGCAGTCCCGGTACGATATTTGAGCAGTTCTTC
.,TRBV28,TRBJ1-1,.,CASSPLRAKNTEAFF,TGTGCCAGCAGCCCCCTCCGGGCCAAGAACACTGAAGCTTTCTTT
.,TRBV7-2,TRBJ1-2,.,CASSSTGTPDVF,TGTGCCAGCAGCTCGACCGGGACACCCGATGTCTTC
.,TRBV10-1,TRBJ2-3,TRBD2,CASSEYGLAGPSRTDTQYF,TGCGCCAGCAGTGAGTACGGACTAGCGGGCCCTAGCCGCACAGATACGCAGTATTTT
.,TRBV7-8,TRBJ2-2,.,CASSYQAVTGELFF,TGTGCCAGCAGCTATCAGGCCGTCACCGGGGAGCTGTTTTTT
.,TRBV6-1,TRBJ2-5,.,CASRLRATQETQYF,TGTGCCAGCAGGCTTCGGGCCACCCAAGAGACCCAGTACTTC
few,TRBV6-2/TRBV6-3,TRBJ1-5,.,CASSYSRQPQHF,TGTGCCAGCAGTTACTCGAGGCAGCCCCAGCATTTT
many,TRBV12-3/TRBV12-4,TRBJ1-6,.,CASSEDGVNSPLHF,TGTGCCAGCAGTGAGGACGGGGTTAATTCACCCCTCCACTTT
.,TRBV5-1,TRBJ1-6,.,CASSLMSALGGSPLHF,TGCGCCAGCAGCTTGATGTCAGCCTTGGGTGGTTCACCCCTCCACTTT